Below are 9 T cell receptor beta chains sequenced from a single sample in a study of shared clonotypes between healthy human individuals. The data were produced by immunoSEQ multiplex PCR, yet TCRdb's version contains in-frame clones alone and is incomplete. The sample holds 850,000 to 1,200,000 clones, roughly 70% seen once. Sequenced: memory CD4+ T cells sorted from blood. The subset denotes: CD45RA-negative fraction. Receptors originate from a man younger than 35 in good health.

The chain uses TRBV11-3 and TRBJ2-2; TRBD1 might be the D (6 bases). The CDR3 spans 15 residues. Germline values: CDR1 SGHNT, CDR2 YENEEA. V lost 3 bases and J lost 5, with 13 bases in between. CDR3 in amino acids: CASSFTGLGTGELFF. The CDR3 coding sequence is TGTGCCAGCAGCTTCACAGGGTTGGGTACCGGGGAGCTGTTTTTT.

The chain combines TRBV6-5 with TRBJ1-4; 7 bases align to TRBD1. The CDR3 spans 15 residues. V shed 6 bases, J shed 8 bases, and the junction held 12 bases outside the gene matches. Germline-derived CDR1 and CDR2 are MNHEY and SVGAGI. Here the CDR3 reads CASRPLGQFREKLFF. The CDR3 nucleotides are TGTGCCAGCAGACCCTTGGGACAGTTCCGCGAAAAACTGTTTTTT.

This clone occurred a few times. This chain joins TRBV7-3 and TRBJ2-6, with a possible D match to TRBD2 (6 bases). Trimming took 6 bases from V and 4 from J, leaving 19 bases between them. The CDR3 is made up of 17 amino acids. The germline V gene has CDR1 SGHTA and CDR2 FQGTGA. In DNA form, the CDR3 reads TGTGCCAGCAGTACAAACGGGGGAGTTTCCGGGGCCAACGTCCTGACTTTC. Its translation: CASSTNGGVSGANVLTF.

V gene TRBV5-1 combines with J gene TRBJ1-4; D possibly corresponds to TRBD1 (6 bases). Trimming cost V 0 bases and J 8 bases, with 17 bases left between them. Germline CDR1 reads SGHRS; CDR2 reads YFSETQ. The CDR3 runs 16 residues. This chain's CDR3 is CASSLDKTGRGEKLFF. In DNA form, the CDR3 reads TGCGCCAGCAGCTTGGATAAGACAGGACGGGGGGAAAAACTGTTTTTT.

The chain has TRBV30 and TRBJ2-5; D is unresolved. CDR1 is GTSNPN and CDR2 is SVGIG in the germline V gene (reference sequence). This CDR3 region has 14 residues. V was cut by 7 bases and J by 4 bases, with 19 bases left in between. CDR3 sequence: CAFSFGVKRETQYF. The CDR3 DNA is TGTGCCTTTTCCTTTGGGGTGAAGAGAGAGACCCAGTACTTC.

This chain uses TRBV6-1 with TRBJ1-2; 7 nucleotides match TRBD1. Germline lookup yields CDR1 MNHNS and CDR2 SASEGT. The CDR3 consists of 14 residues. V was clipped by 0 bases and J by 5 bases; unmatched bases: 3. The CDR3, as DNA: TGTGCCAGCAGTGAAGCCCAGGGGGTGTATGGCTACACCTTC. It translates to CASSEAQGVYGYTF.

This clone was seen more than once but under ten times. This chain uses TRBV5-4 with TRBJ1-2; 7 bases align to TRBD1. This CDR3 spans 13 amino acids. With V trimmed by 2 bases and J by 6 bases, 4 bases remained unmatched. Germline V CDR1 and CDR2: SGHNT, YYREEE (reference sequence). CDR3 region: CASSLKGTDGYTF. CDR3 in DNA: TGTGCCAGCAGCTTAAAGGGGACAGATGGCTACACCTTC.

This chain joins TRBV5-1 and TRBJ2-3; the D gene is possibly TRBD1 (5 bases). V was shortened by 6 bases and J by 2 bases, with 10 bases between the two germline ends. CDR1 is SGHRS, CDR2 YFSETQ, per germline. This CDR3 comprises 13 residues. CDR3 sequence: CASNQGFTDTQYF. The CDR3 DNA follows: TGCGCCAGCAATCAGGGATTCACAGATACGCAGTATTTT.

This rearrangement joins TRBV10-3 to TRBJ1-3; 7 nucleotides match TRBD1. Germline V gives CDR1 ENHRY, CDR2 SYGVKD. V was pared by 8 bases and J by 2 bases, with 3 bases of the junction left unmatched. The CDR3 totals 13 residues. CDR3 sequence (DNA): TGTGCCATCCGGCAGGGGGCTGGAAACACCATATATTTT. Translated: CAIRQGAGNTIYF.